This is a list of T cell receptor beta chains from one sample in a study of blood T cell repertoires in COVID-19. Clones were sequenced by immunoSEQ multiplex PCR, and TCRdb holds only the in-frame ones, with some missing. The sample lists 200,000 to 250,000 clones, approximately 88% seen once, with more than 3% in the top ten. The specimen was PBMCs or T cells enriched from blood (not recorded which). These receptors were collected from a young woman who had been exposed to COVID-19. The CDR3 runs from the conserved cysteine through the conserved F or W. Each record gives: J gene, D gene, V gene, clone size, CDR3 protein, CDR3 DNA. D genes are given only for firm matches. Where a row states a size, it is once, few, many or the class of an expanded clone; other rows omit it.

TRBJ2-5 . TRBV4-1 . CASSHQKATGDETQYF TGCGCCAGCAGCCACCAAAAAGCTACGGGGGATGAGACCCAGTACTTC
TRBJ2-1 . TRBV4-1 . CASSPSSRSSYNEQFF TGCGCCAGCAGCCCAAGTTCGAGGAGCTCCTACAATGAGCAGTTCTTC
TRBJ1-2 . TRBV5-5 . CASSLDLGAAYGYTF TGTGCCAGCAGCTTGGATCTGGGAGCGGCCTATGGCTACACCTTC
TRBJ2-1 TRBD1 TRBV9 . CASRPTGGEGEQFF TGTGCCAGCAGACCTACAGGGGGAGAGGGTGAGCAGTTCTTC
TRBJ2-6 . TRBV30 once CAWSVLDRTFSGANVLTF TGTGCCTGGAGTGTACTGGACAGAACTTTCTCTGGGGCCAACGTCCTGACTTTC
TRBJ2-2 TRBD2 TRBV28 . CASKILASGELFF TGTGCCAGCAAAATACTAGCGTCCGGGGAGCTGTTTTTT
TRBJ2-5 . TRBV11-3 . CASSLGGGGVETQYF TGTGCCAGCAGCCTCGGGGGAGGAGGGGTGGAGACCCAGTACTTC
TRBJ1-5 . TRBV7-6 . CASSLSGSQPQHF TGTGCCAGCAGCTTATCGGGGAGTCAGCCCCAGCATTTT
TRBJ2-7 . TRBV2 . CASSVQGYEQYF TGTGCCAGCAGTGTACAGGGTTACGAGCAGTACTTC
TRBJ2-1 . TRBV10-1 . CASSEAPSGKQFF TGCGCCAGCAGTGAGGCACCCTCGGGGAAGCAGTTCTTC
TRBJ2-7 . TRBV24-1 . CATSGPGYEQYF TGTGCCACCAGTGGGCCAGGCTACGAGCAGTACTTC
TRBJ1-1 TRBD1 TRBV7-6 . CASSPTTGGTEAFF TGTGCCAGCAGCCCTACGACAGGGGGGACTGAAGCTTTCTTT
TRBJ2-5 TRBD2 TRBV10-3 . CAIRSASGEGPETQYF TGTGCCATCAGATCAGCCAGCGGGGAAGGGCCAGAGACCCAGTACTTC
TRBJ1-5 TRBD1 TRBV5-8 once CASSRGIGTGHDQPQHF TGTGCCAGCAGCCGAGGGATCGGGACAGGACATGATCAGCCCCAGCATTTT
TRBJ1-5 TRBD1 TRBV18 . CASSPQAGQAQPQHF TGTGCCAGCTCACCACAGGCAGGACAGGCTCAGCCCCAGCATTTT
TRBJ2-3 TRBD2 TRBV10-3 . CAISPRGGSSRDTQYF TGTGCCATCAGCCCCCGGGGCGGGAGTTCAAGAGATACGCAGTATTTT
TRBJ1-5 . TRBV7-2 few CASSLGGANQPQHF TGTGCCAGCAGCTTAGGTGGAGCTAATCAGCCCCAGCATTTT
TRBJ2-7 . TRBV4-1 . CASSQGDSTYEQYF TGCGCCAGCAGCCAAGGGGACTCCACCTACGAGCAGTACTTC
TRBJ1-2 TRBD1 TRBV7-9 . CASRRAGTGGGYTF TGTGCCAGCAGGCGCGCCGGGACAGGGGGAGGCTACACCTTC
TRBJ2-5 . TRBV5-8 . CASSLSLSLPPTQYF TGTGCCAGCAGCTTAAGCCTGAGCCTGCCTCCGACCCAGTACTTC
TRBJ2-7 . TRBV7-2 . CASSLAGASEQYF TGTGCCAGCAGCTTAGCGGGAGCAAGCGAGCAGTACTTC
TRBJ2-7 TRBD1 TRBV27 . CASSLRQGATYEQYF TGTGCCAGCAGTTTAAGACAGGGGGCAACCTACGAGCAGTACTTC
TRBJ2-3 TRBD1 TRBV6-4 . CASSADRVDTDTQYF TGTGCCAGCAGTGCGGACAGGGTGGACACAGATACGCAGTATTTT
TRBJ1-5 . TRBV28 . CASSPLFRGNSNQPQHF TGTGCCAGCAGTCCTCTCTTCAGGGGCAATAGCAATCAGCCCCAGCATTTT
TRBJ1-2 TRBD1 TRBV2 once CASRVDRGNYGYTF TGTGCCAGCAGGGTGGACAGGGGAAATTATGGCTACACCTTC
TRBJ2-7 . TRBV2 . CASVPREAIYEQYF TGTGCCAGTGTTCCGCGGGAAGCCATCTACGAGCAGTACTTC
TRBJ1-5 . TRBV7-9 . CASSLEGGGDQPQHF TGTGCCAGCAGCTTAGAGGGCGGAGGAGATCAGCCCCAGCATTTT
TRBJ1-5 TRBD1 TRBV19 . CASSTQGAAPQHF TGTGCCAGTAGCACCCAGGGGGCGGCGCCCCAGCATTTT
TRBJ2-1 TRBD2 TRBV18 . CASSPPGGTSGLAEQFF TGTGCCAGCTCTCCCCCGGGCGGGACTAGCGGGTTGGCTGAGCAGTTCTTC
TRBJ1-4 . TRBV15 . CATSSLSSYDITTEKLFF TGTGCCACCAGCAGTCTCAGCTCATATGACATAACCACGGAAAAACTGTTTTTT
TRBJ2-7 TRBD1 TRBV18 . CASSRDSYEQYF TGTGCCAGCTCAAGGGACAGCTACGAGCAGTACTTC
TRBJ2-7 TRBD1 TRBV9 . CASSEGTGEYEQYF TGTGCCAGCAGCGAGGGGACAGGGGAATACGAGCAGTACTTC
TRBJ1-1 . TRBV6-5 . CASSYMGANTEAFF TGTGCCAGCAGTTACATGGGGGCGAACACTGAAGCTTTCTTT
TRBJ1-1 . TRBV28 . CASSSVNTEAFF TGTGCCAGCAGTTCGGTGAACACTGAAGCTTTCTTT
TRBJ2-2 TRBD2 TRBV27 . CASSSEGGETGELFF TGTGCCAGCAGTTCAGAGGGAGGGGAAACCGGGGAGCTGTTTTTT
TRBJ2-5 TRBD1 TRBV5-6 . CASSSPGTGGWGTQYF TGTGCCAGCAGCTCCCCTGGGACAGGGGGCTGGGGGACCCAGTACTTC
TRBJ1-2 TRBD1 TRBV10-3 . CAISAQHTGTGGGYTF TGTGCCATCAGTGCCCAACACACCGGGACAGGGGGTGGCTACACCTTC
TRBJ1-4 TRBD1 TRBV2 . CASSLGQGRNEKLFF TGTGCCAGCAGTCTCGGACAGGGCCGTAATGAAAAACTGTTTTTT
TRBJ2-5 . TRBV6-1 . CASSEYGQTTRQETQYF TGTGCCAGCAGTGAATACGGACAGACCACACGACAAGAGACCCAGTACTTC
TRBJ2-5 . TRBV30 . CAWNGQRVETQYF TGTGCCTGGAATGGTCAGCGGGTGGAGACCCAGTACTTC
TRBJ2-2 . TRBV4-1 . CASSQVLSQTGELFF TGCGCCAGCAGCCAAGTTTTGTCCCAAACCGGGGAGCTGTTTTTT
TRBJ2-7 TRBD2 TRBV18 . CASSPGTSGAAYEQYF TGTGCCAGCTCACCAGGGACTAGCGGGGCGGCCTACGAGCAGTACTTC
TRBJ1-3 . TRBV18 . CASSPPFQGLSSGNTIYF TGTGCCAGCTCACCACCTTTCCAGGGTCTAAGCTCTGGAAACACCATATATTTT
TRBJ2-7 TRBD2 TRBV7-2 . CASSVSQGLAGVNEQYF TGTGCCAGCAGTGTAAGTCAGGGACTAGCGGGAGTTAATGAGCAGTACTTC
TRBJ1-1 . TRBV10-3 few CAISEGGTEAFF TGTGCCATCAGTGAAGGGGGCACTGAAGCTTTCTTT
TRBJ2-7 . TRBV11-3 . CASSLGGDSSYEQYF TGTGCCAGCAGCCTAGGAGGGGACAGCTCCTACGAGCAGTACTTC
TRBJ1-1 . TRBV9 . CASSFDRTTEAFF TGTGCCAGCAGCTTTGACAGGACCACTGAAGCTTTCTTT
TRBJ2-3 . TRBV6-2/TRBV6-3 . CASSRAGFTDTQYF TGTGCCAGCAGTAGGGCGGGGTTCACAGATACGCAGTATTTT
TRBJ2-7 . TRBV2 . CASSTTNSYEQYF TGTGCCAGCAGTACGACAAACTCCTACGAGCAGTACTTC
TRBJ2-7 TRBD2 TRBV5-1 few CASSLETGSLAGYEQYF TGCGCCAGCAGCTTGGAAACAGGGTCACTAGCGGGATACGAGCAGTACTTC
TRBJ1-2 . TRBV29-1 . CSVEELAVGFYGYTF TGCAGCGTTGAAGAGTTGGCGGTTGGTTTTTATGGCTACACCTTC
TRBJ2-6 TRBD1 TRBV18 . CASSPTDRVITGANVLTF TGTGCCAGCTCACCTACGGACAGGGTTATTACTGGGGCCAACGTCCTGACTTTC
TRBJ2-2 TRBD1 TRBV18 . CASSPSDKGATGELFF TGTGCCAGCTCACCTTCCGACAAGGGGGCCACCGGGGAGCTGTTTTTT
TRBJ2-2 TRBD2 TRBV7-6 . CASSPLRGRAGGELFF TGTGCCAGCAGCCCCCTCCGCGGGAGGGCCGGCGGGGAGCTGTTTTTT
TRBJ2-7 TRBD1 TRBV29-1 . CSVRDRVGEQYF TGCAGCGTGAGGGACAGGGTCGGCGAGCAGTACTTC
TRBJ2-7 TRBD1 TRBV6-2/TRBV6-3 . CASSKTGVEQYF TGTGCCAGCAGCAAAACAGGGGTCGAGCAGTACTTC
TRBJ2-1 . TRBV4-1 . CASSQDRVPGGGEQFF TGCGCCAGCAGCCAAGATAGGGTGCCCGGGGGTGGTGAGCAGTTCTTC
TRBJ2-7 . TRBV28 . CASRVDRFYEQYF TGTGCCAGCAGGGTCGACAGATTCTACGAGCAGTACTTC